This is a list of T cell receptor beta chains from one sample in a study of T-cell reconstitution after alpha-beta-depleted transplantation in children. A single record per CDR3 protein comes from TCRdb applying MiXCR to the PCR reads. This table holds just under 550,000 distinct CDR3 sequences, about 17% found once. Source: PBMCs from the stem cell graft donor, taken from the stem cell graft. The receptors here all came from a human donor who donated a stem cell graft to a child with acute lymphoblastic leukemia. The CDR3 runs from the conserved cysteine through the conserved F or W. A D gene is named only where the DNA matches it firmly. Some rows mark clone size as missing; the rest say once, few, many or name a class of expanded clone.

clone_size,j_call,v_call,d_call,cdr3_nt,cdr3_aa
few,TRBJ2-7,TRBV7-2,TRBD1,TGTGCCAGCAGCCGACAGGGGGAGTTCTACGAGCAGTACTTC,CASSRQGEFYEQYF
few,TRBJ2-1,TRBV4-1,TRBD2,TGCGCCAGCAGCCAAGAAAGACTAGCGGGAGGCCATGAGCAGTTCTTC,CASSQERLAGGHEQFF
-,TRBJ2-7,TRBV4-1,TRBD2,TGCGCCAGCAGCCAAGACCTAGCGGGACCCTACGAGCAGTACTTC,CASSQDLAGPYEQYF
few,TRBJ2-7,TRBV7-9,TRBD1,TGTGCCAGCAGTGTCGGGACAGGGAATCCGGGGCAGTACTTC,CASSVGTGNPGQYF
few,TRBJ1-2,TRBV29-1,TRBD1,TGCAGCGTTGAAACAGGGGATATTAACTATGGCTACACCTTC,CSVETGDINYGYTF
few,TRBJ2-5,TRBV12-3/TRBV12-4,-,TGTGCCAGCAGATCAGAAGAGACCCAGTACTTC,CASRSEETQYF
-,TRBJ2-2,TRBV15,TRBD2,TGTGCCACCAGCAGAGAGGCTAGCGGGAACACCGGGGAGCTGTTTTTT,CATSREASGNTGELFF
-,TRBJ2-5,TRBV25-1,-,TGTGCCAGCACCATTAGAGGAGCCCAGTACTTC,CASTIRGAQYF
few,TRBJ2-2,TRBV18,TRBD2,TGTGCCAGCTCACCATCTATCCCAGGACTAGCGGGAGGAGGTGGCACCGGGGAGCTGTTTTTT,CASSPSIPGLAGGGGTGELFF
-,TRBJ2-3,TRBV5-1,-,TGCGCCAGCAGCTTGGCTCGGGAAAGCACAGATACGCAGTATTTT,CASSLARESTDTQYF
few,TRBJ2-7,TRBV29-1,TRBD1,TGCAGCGTTCCGGGACAGGGACGCGAGCAGTACTTC,CSVPGQGREQYF
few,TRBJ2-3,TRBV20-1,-,TGCAGTGCTAGCAACGTACCAGATACGCAGTATTTT,CSASNVPDTQYF
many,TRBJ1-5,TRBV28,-,TGTGCCAGCAGTTCTTATCTTGGGCAGTCCTATAGCAATCAGCCCCAGCATTTT,CASSSYLGQSYSNQPQHF
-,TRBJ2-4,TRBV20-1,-,TGCAGTGCTAGGGGTCGAAGGAAAAACATTCAGTACTTC,CSARGRRKNIQYF
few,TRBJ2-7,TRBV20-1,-,TGCAGTGCTAGGCGGCAGGGACCCTACGAGCAGTACTTC,CSARRQGPYEQYF
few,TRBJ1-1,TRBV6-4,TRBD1,TGTGCCAGCAGTGACTCCCCGGACAGGGTCGCCACTGAAGCTTTCTTT,CASSDSPDRVATEAFF
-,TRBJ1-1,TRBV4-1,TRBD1,TGCGCCAGCAGCCCACAGACAGGGCCTGTTGCGTACACTGAAGCTTTCTTT,CASSPQTGPVAYTEAFF
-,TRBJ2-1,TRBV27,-,TGTGCCAGCAGCGAAAGAGACTCCTACAATGAGCAGTTCTTC,CASSERDSYNEQFF
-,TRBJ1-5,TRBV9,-,TGTGCCAGCAGCGTTCACGGGCAGTGCAATCAGCCCCAGCATTTT,CASSVHGQCNQPQHF
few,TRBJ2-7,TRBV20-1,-,TGCAGTGCTTGTCAGGGAAGGGGGGACGGAGCCTACGAGCAGTACTTC,CSACQGRGDGAYEQYF
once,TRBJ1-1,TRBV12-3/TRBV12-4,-,TGTGCCAGCAAGTCTGGCGCTGAAGCTTTCTTT,CASKSGAEAFF
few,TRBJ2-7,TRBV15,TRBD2,TGTGCCACCAGCAGAGTGGTGGGAGGGCCCTCCTACGAGCAGTACTTC,CATSRVVGGPSYEQYF
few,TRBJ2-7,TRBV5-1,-,TGCGCCAGCAGCCGGGACCCAACGGACTACGAGCAGTACTTC,CASSRDPTDYEQYF
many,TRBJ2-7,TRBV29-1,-,TGCAGCGTTGAATCAGGGCACCTGTCCGCCTACGAGCAGTACTTC,CSVESGHLSAYEQYF
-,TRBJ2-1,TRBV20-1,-,TGCAGTGCCCCCGCGCGAGGCCACAGCTCCTACAATGAGCAGTTCTTC,CSAPARGHSSYNEQFF
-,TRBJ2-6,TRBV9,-,TGTGCCAGCAGCGTCCAGGGTGGGTCTGGGGCCAACGTCCAGACTTTC,CASSVQGGSGANVQTF
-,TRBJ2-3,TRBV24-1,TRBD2,TGTGCCACCAGTGATTTGAGGGACACTAGCGGTCCAGATACGCAGTATTTT,CATSDLRDTSGPDTQYF
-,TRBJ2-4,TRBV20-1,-,TGCAGTGCGCCAACTAGAAGCCAATTAGCCAAAAACATTCAGTACTTC,CSAPTRSQLAKNIQYF
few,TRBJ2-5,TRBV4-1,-,TGCGCCAGCAGCCCCAGGAAGCAACAGGGTAAAGAGACCCAGTACTTC,CASSPRKQQGKETQYF